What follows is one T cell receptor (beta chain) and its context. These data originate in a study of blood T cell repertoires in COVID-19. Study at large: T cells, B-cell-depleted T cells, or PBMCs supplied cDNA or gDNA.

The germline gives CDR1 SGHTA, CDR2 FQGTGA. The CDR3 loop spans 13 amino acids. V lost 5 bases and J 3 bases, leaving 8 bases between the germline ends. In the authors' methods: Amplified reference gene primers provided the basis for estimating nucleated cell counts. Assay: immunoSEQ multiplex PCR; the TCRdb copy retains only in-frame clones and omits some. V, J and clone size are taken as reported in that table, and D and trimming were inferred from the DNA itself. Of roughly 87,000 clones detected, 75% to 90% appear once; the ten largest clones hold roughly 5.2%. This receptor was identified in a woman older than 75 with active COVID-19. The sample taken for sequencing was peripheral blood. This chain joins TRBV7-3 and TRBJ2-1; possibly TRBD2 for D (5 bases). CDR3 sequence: CASSQDYYNEQFF. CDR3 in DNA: TGTGCCAGCAGCCAAGACTACTACAATGAGCAGTTCTTC.